This T cell receptor (beta chain) was sequenced during a study of beta chain features in type 1 diabetes. On the study more broadly: The study found patients and healthy donors alike in age, gender and cell yields.

Germline V gene lookup returns CDR1 SEHNR and CDR2 FQNEAQ (reference sequence). The germline V and J ends were trimmed by 5 bases and 3 bases, with 17 bases remaining between them. The CDR3 is made up of 15 amino acids. Per donor, one heparinised blood draw averaged about 116 mL. Cell sorting via CD45RO/CCR7/CD25/CD127/CD95/CD27 was performed to obtain CD4+ naive, central memory, regulatory and stem cell-like memory cells. Purities over 95% were achieved in all sorted populations. Expressed TCRB transcripts got sequenced, as all isolated RNA was reverse transcribed. Clones were sequenced by immunoSEQ multiplex PCR, and TCRdb holds only the in-frame ones, with some missing. The sample consists of 250,000 to 300,000 clones, about 8% of them appearing once. This clone was seen only a few times.

The clonotype originates from a woman aged 18-29 years in good health. Sequenced sample: central memory CD4+ T cells from blood. This sequence joins TRBV7-9 and TRBJ2-7; D is possibly TRBD1 (5 bases). Written as DNA, the CDR3 is TGTGCCAGCAGCCCGGAATTTGACAGCCTCTACGAGCAGTACTTC. It codes for CASSPEFDSLYEQYF.